This TCR beta chain was identified during a study of blood T cell repertoires in COVID-19. At the level of the study: Samples taken during acute and convalescent COVID-19 were collected in the United States, Italy and Spain. T cells, B-cell-depleted T cells, or PBMCs supplied cDNA or gDNA.

V dropped 6 bases and J dropped 4; count of bases not matched to a gene: 7. The CDR3 consists of 15 residues. Germline lookup yields CDR1 ENHRY and CDR2 SYGVKD. Authors' data handling: Reference gene primers were amplified, and this amplification served to estimate nucleated cell counts. Here immunoSEQ multiplex PCR was the method, and the copy in TCRdb shows in-frame clones only, minus some. That table supplies the V and J calls and clone size; D and trimming were determined from the DNA. The sample consists of over 50,000 clones, under 85% of them appearing once. This receptor was taken from a woman between 45 and 60 years old with active or convalescent COVID-19. The rearrangement links TRBV10-3 to TRBJ2-2, with 8 positions matching TRBD1. Sequencing used peripheral blood. CDR3 bases: TGTGCCATCAGCCACAGGGGGTCGAGCACCGGGGAGCTGTTTTTT. Translating gives CAISHRGSSTGELFF.